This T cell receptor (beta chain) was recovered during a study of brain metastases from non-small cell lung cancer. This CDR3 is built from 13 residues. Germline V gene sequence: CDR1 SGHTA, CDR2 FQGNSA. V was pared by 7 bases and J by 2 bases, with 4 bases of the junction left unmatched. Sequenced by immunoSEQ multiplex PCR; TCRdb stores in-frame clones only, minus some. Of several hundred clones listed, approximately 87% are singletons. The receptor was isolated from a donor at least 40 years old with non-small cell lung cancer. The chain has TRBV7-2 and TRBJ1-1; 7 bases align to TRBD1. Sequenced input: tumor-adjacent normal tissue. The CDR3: CASNGQANTEAFF. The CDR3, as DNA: TGTGCCAGCAACGGACAGGCCAACACTGAAGCTTTCTTT. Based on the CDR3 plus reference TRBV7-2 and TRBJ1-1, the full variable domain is GAGVSQSPSNKVTEKGKDVELRCDPISGHTALYWYRQSLGQGLEFLIYFQGNSAPDKSGLPSDRFSAERTGGSVSTLTIQRTQQEDSAVYLCASNGQANTEAFFGQGTRLTVV.